The 21 T cell receptor beta chains below come from one sample, sequenced in a study of T cells in Graves' hyperthyroidism and ophthalmopathy. Amplified TCR beta CDR3 regions came from RNA transcripts. With the HTBI primer set, the TCR CDR3 went through a first round of RT-PCR. TCRdb redid the calling of the multiplex PCR reads with MiXCR, one entry per CDR3 protein. This sample carries 600,000 or so distinct CDR3 sequences, over 12% of them seen once, and the ten largest clones take around 7%. The sequenced sample consisted of blood. The receptors were gathered from a woman aged 18-29 years with Graves' ophthalmopathy.

The chain joins TRBV27 to TRBJ1-5; D might be TRBD1 (6 bases). The CDR3 length is 14 residues. Germline loops: CDR1 MNHEY, CDR2 SMNVEV (reference sequence). V was pared by 7 bases and J by 0 bases, with 10 bases between. The CDR3 here is CASTATGSNQPQHF. The CDR3 nucleotides read TGTGCCAGCACCGCGACAGGTAGCAATCAGCCCCAGCATTTT.

CDR3 residues: CASSPPLKLTGNTIYF. CDR3 coding DNA: TGTGCCAGCTCACCACCCCTTAAGCTAACTGGAAACACCATATATTTT. V and J are TRBV18 and TRBJ1-3, with D unclear. The CDR3 runs 16 residues. Germline V CDR1 and CDR2: KGHSH, LQKENI. V was pared by 0 bases and J by 2 bases, with 11 bases between.

This clonotype was seen many times. The chain is built from TRBV20-1 and TRBJ2-2, with 10 nucleotides matching TRBD1. The CDR3 extends over 15 amino acids. Germline V gene lookup returns CDR1 DFQATT and CDR2 SNEGSKA (reference sequence). V trimming: 6 bases; J trimming: 8 bases; junction bases outside the gene matches: 12. Here the CDR3 DNA reads TGCAGTGCAACACCGGGACAGGGGAGCCTTGGGGAGCTGTTTTTT. This encodes CSATPGQGSLGELFF.

This clonotype appeared many times. The rearrangement joins TRBV28 to TRBJ1-2; the D gene is possibly TRBD1 (5 bases). The CDR3 covers 14 residues. The V end lost 7 bases, the J end lost 4 bases, and 16 bases lay between the germline ends. In germline, CDR1 is MDHEN, CDR2 SYDVKM. CDR3 in amino acids: CASTFLGTVYGYTF. In DNA, the CDR3 is TGTGCCAGCACCTTCCTCGGGACCGTCTATGGCTACACCTTC.

The J gene is TRBJ1-2, the V gene TRBV9, with D hard to call. The CDR3 loop spans 14 amino acids. Deletions cut 0 bases from V and 3 bases from J, with 9 bases between. Germline V lookup: CDR1 SGDLS, CDR2 YYNGEE. CDR3 region: CASSVEGPDYGYTF. Written as DNA, the CDR3 is TGTGCCAGCAGCGTAGAAGGGCCCGACTATGGCTACACCTTC. Combining the CDR3 with reference TRBV9 and TRBJ1-2 gives the whole variable domain DSGVTQTPKHLITATGQRVTLRCSPRSGDLSVYWYQQSLDQGLQFLIQYYNGEERAKGNILERFSAQQFPDLHSELNLSSLELGDSALYFCASSVEGPDYGYTFGSGTRLTVV.

There are many counts of this clonotype. The chain couples TRBV11-1 to TRBJ2-3; the D is unclear. The ends were cut back, 5 bases at V and 2 bases at J, with 11 bases in the middle. Germline V gene sequence: CDR1 SGHAT, CDR2 FQDESV (reference sequence). This CDR3 spans 14 amino acids. This CDR3 is CASSPSTNTDTQYF. The CDR3 DNA is TGTGCCAGCAGCCCATCGACCAACACAGATACGCAGTATTTT.

A few counts support this clonotype. The chain couples TRBV4-1 to TRBJ1-5; no clear D gene. The V gene lost 2 bases and the J gene lost 3 bases, with 14 bases spanning the gap. The germline CDR1 and CDR2 sequences are MGHRA and YSYEKL. CDR3 size: 16 residues. CDR3 region: CASSQRDGDHNQPQHF. DNA for the CDR3: TGCGCCAGCAGCCAACGGGATGGGGATCACAATCAGCCCCAGCATTTT.

A remark on this clonotype: A clone one base away is much larger, so this may be a read error. The rearrangement links TRBV6-1 to TRBJ2-5; 8 bases line up with TRBD1. This CDR3 has 15 amino acids. Germline trimming cut 3 bases from V and 3 bases from J; bases unmatched to any gene: 6. CDR1 and CDR2 from the germline V gene are MNHNS and SASEGT. CDR3 nucleotide sequence: TGTGCCAGCAGTGACCCCCCGACAGGGGAAGAGACCCAGTACTTC. It translates to CASSDPPTGEETQYF.

The table lists this clonotype with many counts. This chain joins TRBV5-6 and TRBJ1-5, with D possibly TRBD1 on 5 matching bases. CDR3 length equals 14 residues. Germline V gene data show CDR1 as SGHDT and CDR2 as YYEEEE. Trimming shortened V by 4 bases and J by 4 bases, and 12 bases separated the two germline ends. The CDR3: CASSPGGMNQPQHF. CDR3 coding DNA: TGTGCCAGCAGCCCCGGGGGGATGAATCAGCCCCAGCATTTT.

This clonotype was seen ten or more times. The chain couples TRBV7-8 to TRBJ2-1; possibly TRBD2 for D (5 bases). V shed 1 base and J shed 5 bases, with 30 bases lying between them. The germline gives CDR1 SGHVS, CDR2 FQNEAQ. The CDR3 covers 21 residues. This CDR3 reads CASSLVVGISSRQRRDNEQFF. CDR3 in DNA: TGTGCCAGCAGCTTAGTTGTGGGGATCTCTTCGAGGCAGCGGAGAGACAATGAGCAGTTCTTC.

At least ten counts were recorded for this clonotype. The chain carries TRBV7-3 and TRBJ2-4; D is uncertain. Germline CDR1 and CDR2: SGHTA and FQGTGA. V gave up 1 base and J gave up 7 bases, with 14 bases separating them. CDR3 length: 15 amino acids. CDR3 protein: CASSLMGRGVNIQYF. The CDR3 nucleotides are TGTGCCAGCAGCTTAATGGGCAGAGGTGTGAACATTCAGTACTTC.

CDR3: CASSVAATRRNTIYF. The DNA of the CDR3 is TGTGCCAGCAGCGTGGCCGCTACCCGAAGAAACACCATATATTTT. The chain has TRBV9 and TRBJ1-3, with no clear D. V lost 2 bases and J lost 5, with 14 bases in between. Germline assignment: CDR1 SGDLS and CDR2 YYNGEE. The CDR3 length is 15 residues.

The CDR3 DNA sequence: TGTGCCATCAGTGAGTCGGGCTCCGACGGGACCCAGTACTTC. Its translation is CAISESGSDGTQYF. The chain links TRBV10-3 to TRBJ2-5; D is undetermined. Trimming left V 0 bases short and J 7 bases short, with 12 bases between. The CDR3 runs to 14 residues. Germline lookup yields CDR1 ENHRY and CDR2 SYGVKD.

The gene calls are TRBV5-6 and TRBJ1-2, with D perhaps TRBD1 (5 bases). Looked up from germline, CDR1 is SGHDT and CDR2 is YYEEEE. This CDR3 region has 16 residues. V was trimmed by 4 bases and J by 2 bases, leaving 18 bases between them. CDR3 in amino acids: CASSPNRQTRNYGYTF. CDR3 bases: TGTGCCAGCAGCCCTAATCGACAGACGCGCAACTATGGCTACACCTTC.

There are a few counts of this clonotype. The rearrangement links TRBV7-9 to TRBJ2-5; TRBD2 aligns across 14 bases. The V gene's germline CDR1 is SEHNR and CDR2 FQNEAQ (reference sequence). The CDR3 has 19 amino acids. The trim removed 1 base at V and 4 bases at J, leaving 11 bases unmatched. DNA for the CDR3: TGTGCCAGCAGCTTAGGAAACGGGGGACTAGCGGGAGTCTTAGAGACCCAGTACTTC. This gives the protein CASSLGNGGLAGVLETQYF.

A word on this clonotype: The junction does not match germline at one end; this may be a read error. The chain links TRBV7-9 to TRBJ2-5; possible D gene TRBD1, 6 bases. CDR1 SEHNR and CDR2 FQNEAQ come from the germline V gene (reference sequence). This CDR3 comprises 15 residues. Written as DNA, the CDR3 is TGCGCCAGCAGCCCCCGTAGGGGGAGTGGCGAGACCCAGTACTTC. Amino acid sequence: CASSPRRGSGETQYF.

This clonotype was observed many times. V usage is TRBV27 and J usage is TRBJ2-1; no clear D. Germline CDR1 MNHEY, CDR2 SMNVEV (reference sequence). The CDR3 runs 14 residues. V lost 2 bases and J 6 bases, leaving 11 bases between the germline ends. The DNA for the CDR3 is TGTGCCAGCAGTTTAGGGCCCCCCCGCAATGAGCAGTTCTTC. Translation: CASSLGPPRNEQFF.

This clonotype showed up just a few times. The chain carries TRBV6-6 and TRBJ2-7; weak D call: TRBD1 (5 bases). V lost 0 bases and J lost 3, with 9 bases in between. Germline assignment: CDR1 MNHNY and CDR2 SVGAGI (reference sequence). This CDR3 contains 14 residues. CDR3 region: CASSYSTENYEQYF. The CDR3 DNA reads TGTGCCAGCAGTTACTCGACAGAAAACTACGAGCAGTACTTC.

The chain has TRBV4-1 and TRBJ2-1, with 8 positions matching TRBD2. Germline trimming cut 3 bases from V and 9 bases from J; bases unmatched to any gene: 7. Germline V gene data show CDR1 as MGHRA and CDR2 as YSYEKL. This CDR3 comprises 14 residues. The CDR3 reads CASSHAERESEQFF. The CDR3 nucleotides are TGCGCCAGCAGCCATGCGGAGCGGGAGAGTGAGCAGTTCTTC.

This clonotype was counted ten times or more. The J gene is TRBJ2-1, the V gene TRBV27; 9 nucleotides agree with TRBD1. CDR3 length: 15 amino acids. Germline V gene sequence: CDR1 MNHEY, CDR2 SMNVEV (reference sequence). V shed 5 bases, J shed 7 bases, and the junction held 9 bases outside the gene matches. This CDR3 is CASSQPRQGVNEQFF. Here the CDR3 DNA reads TGTGCCAGCAGTCAACCCCGACAGGGGGTAAATGAGCAGTTCTTC.

This clonotype occurred many times. This chain uses TRBV7-2 with TRBJ2-3; tentatively, D is TRBD1 (6 bases). Between the trimmed V and J ends, which lost 5 bases and 4 bases, there was a span of 19 bases. The CDR3 extends over 16 amino acids. Germline V gene lookup returns CDR1 SGHTA and CDR2 FQGNSA. CDR3 nucleotides: TGTGCCAGCAGCAGATTCAGGGACATGAGGGCAGATACGCAGTATTTT. Translated: CASSRFRDMRADTQYF.